This TCR beta chain stems from a study of T cell responses to AZD1222 COVID-19 vaccine. For the study at large: Second-dose recipients at about 4 or about 12 weeks were treated as one pooled group.

General observations from the study: Reportedly, nearly half of unique spike TCRs recognized epitopes outside B.1.351/B.1.1.7 mutations. The donor group comprised mostly white British people and more females; the analysis possibly underestimated clonal diversity.

Measured with immunoSEQ multiplex PCR; TCRdb has only the in-frame clones, and not every one. The table has approximately 100,000 clones, roughly nine tenths seen once. This CDR3 has 15 residues. V dropped 3 bases and J dropped 7; count of bases not matched to a gene: 6. CDR1 GTSNPN and CDR2 SVGIG come from the germline V gene (reference sequence). In the case of this clone: The antigen is undetermined.

The TCR comes from an adult in good health. The chain is built from TRBV30 and TRBJ1-6; 10 positions agree with TRBD1. Sequenced here: peripheral blood, sampled on day 0 of AZD1222 vaccination. The CDR3 reads CAWRGDRGTNSPLHF. The CDR3, as DNA: TGTGCCTGGAGAGGGGACAGGGGTACCAATTCACCCCTCCACTTT.